This entry lists 15 T cell receptor beta chains sequenced from one sample in a study of blood T cell repertoires in COVID-19. TCRdb's copy holds only in-frame clones and misses some; the assay was immunoSEQ multiplex PCR. The sample carries around 15,000 clones, about 80% recorded once. Sequenced sample: peripheral blood. The receptors stem from a man aged 65 to 85 with active or convalescent COVID-19.

This chain joins TRBV7-9 and TRBJ1-2, with D hard to call. This CDR3 has 11 amino acids. The germline V and J ends were trimmed by 1 base and 9 bases, with 6 bases remaining between them. Germline loops: CDR1 SEHNR, CDR2 FQNEAQ (reference sequence). The DNA of the CDR3 is TGTGCCAGCAGCTTAGGGGCCCGCTACACCTTC. It is translated as CASSLGARYTF.

The V gene is TRBV2, the J gene TRBJ2-5; D is uncertain. The CDR3 has 12 residues. V was clipped by 3 bases and J by 3 bases, with 5 bases between them. CDR1 and CDR2 (germline): SNHLY, FYNNEI. CDR3 sequence (DNA): TGTGCCAGCAGTGAGTTAGAAGAGACCCAGTACTTC. Translation: CASSELEETQYF.

V and J are TRBV28 and TRBJ2-7; a weak D match, TRBD2 (7 bases). V lost 2 bases and J lost 2, with 13 bases in between. The CDR3 covers 15 residues. The germline V gene encodes CDR1 MDHEN and CDR2 SYDVKM. The CDR3 bases are TGTGCCAGCAGTTTAAGAGGGGGGGGTACCTACGAGCAGTACTTC. Translation: CASSLRGGGTYEQYF.

There are a few counts of this clone. This chain uses TRBV18 with TRBJ2-5; possible D gene TRBD2, 5 bases. The germline V and J ends were trimmed by 5 bases and 5 bases, with 12 bases remaining between them. Germline V gives CDR1 KGHSH, CDR2 LQKENI. The CDR3 sequence is 13 residues long. As DNA, the CDR3 is TGTGCCAGCTCAATGGACTTCATGGAGACCCAGTACTTC. Amino acid sequence: CASSMDFMETQYF.

The chain uses TRBV28 and TRBJ2-3, with D unresolved. V shed 2 bases and J shed 1 base, with 7 bases lying between them. The germline V gene has CDR1 MDHEN and CDR2 SYDVKM. The CDR3 spans 14 residues. The CDR3 sequence: CASSLPVGTDTQYF. CDR3 sequence (DNA): TGTGCCAGCAGTTTACCAGTGGGCACAGATACGCAGTATTTT. The whole variable domain, filled in from reference TRBV28 and TRBJ2-3, reads DVKVTQSSRYLVKRTGEKVFLECVQDMDHENMFWYRQDPGLGLRLIYFSYDVKMKEKGDIPEGYSVSREKKERFSLILESASTNQTSMYLCASSLPVGTDTQYFGPGTRLTVL.

The CDR3 region is CASSPDRNSPLHF. The CDR3 DNA sequence: TGTGCCAGCTCACCGGACAGAAATTCACCCCTCCACTTT. The chain employs TRBV18 and TRBJ1-6, with D perhaps TRBD1 (6 bases). The germline V and J ends were trimmed by 3 bases and 7 bases, with 7 bases remaining between them. Germline V gene sequence: CDR1 KGHSH, CDR2 LQKENI. The CDR3 is 13 residues long. The entire variable domain, with the rest obtained from reference TRBV18 and TRBJ1-6, is as follows: NAGVMQNPRHLVRRRGQEARLRCSPMKGHSHVYWYRQLPEEGLKFMVYLQKENIIDESGMPKERFSAEFPKEGPSILRIQQVVRGDSAAYFCASSPDRNSPLHFGNGTRLTVT.

The chain uses TRBV21-1 and TRBJ1-5. TRBV21-1 is a listed pseudogene. This CDR3 region has 9 residues. As DNA, the CDR3 is TGTGCCAAGCACCACCCCCAGCATTTT. It specifies CAKHHPQHF.

The CDR3 coding sequence is TGTGCCAGCAGTAGTGCTGCGGGGGGGCCGTGGAATGAGCAGTTCTTC. This codes for CASSSAAGGPWNEQFF. The V and J genes are TRBV2 and TRBJ2-1, with TRBD2 matching 9 bases. This CDR3 comprises 16 residues. Losses at the gene ends were 5 bases for V and 7 bases for J; bases not matched to a gene: 12. Germline V gene data show CDR1 as SNHLY and CDR2 as FYNNEI.

The rearrangement links TRBV30 to TRBJ2-1, with 12 bases fitting TRBD2. The CDR3 spans 16 residues. Trimming at V came to 2 bases and at J to 9 bases, leaving 11 bases not matched to a gene. Germline CDR1 reads GTSNPN; CDR2 reads SVGIG (reference sequence). CDR3 in DNA: TGTGCCTGGAGTACCCTAGCGGGAGGGCCGTGGGGTGAGCAGTTCTTC. Translated, it gives CAWSTLAGGPWGEQFF.

The rearrangement joins TRBV5-6 to TRBJ1-2; TRBD1 is a possible D gene (6 bases). V lost 4 bases, J lost 3 bases, and 13 bases lay in between. The germline gives CDR1 SGHDT, CDR2 YYEEEE. The CDR3 loop spans 14 amino acids. This CDR3 reads CASSHGQSDYGYTF. CDR3 in DNA: TGTGCCAGCAGCCACGGACAGAGCGACTATGGCTACACCTTC.

V usage is TRBV5-1 and J usage is TRBJ1-1; 8 bases agree with TRBD1. The V gene's germline CDR1 is SGHRS and CDR2 YFSETQ. This CDR3 is built from 15 residues. J lost 5 bases, V lost 0 bases, and 6 bases had no gene match. The CDR3 here is CASSLVIQGETEAFF. CDR3 sequence (DNA): TGCGCCAGCAGCTTGGTAATACAGGGGGAGACTGAAGCTTTCTTT.

This chain links TRBV28 with TRBJ2-3; TRBD2 matches at 8 bases. This CDR3 contains 14 residues. The V gene's germline CDR1 is MDHEN and CDR2 SYDVKM. V shed 3 bases and J 10 bases; nucleotides not matched to a gene: 9. The CDR3 reads CASSLGVGRGAQYF. CDR3 bases: TGTGCCAGCAGTTTGGGTGTCGGGAGGGGTGCGCAGTATTTT. The full variable domain, rest sourced from reference TRBV28 and TRBJ2-3, is DVKVTQSSRYLVKRTGEKVFLECVQDMDHENMFWYRQDPGLGLRLIYFSYDVKMKEKGDIPEGYSVSREKKERFSLILESASTNQTSMYLCASSLGVGRGAQYFGPGTRLTVL.

The chain employs TRBV5-5 and TRBJ2-5; 7 nucleotides align to TRBD1. J gave up 5 bases and V 0 bases, and 10 bases lay outside the gene matches. Germline V gives CDR1 SGHKS, CDR2 YYEKEE (reference sequence). CDR3 size: 16 residues. CDR3 DNA sequence: TGTGCCAGCAGCTTGGTGATTGAACGGGGACAGGAGACCCAGTACTTC. The encoded protein is CASSLVIERGQETQYF. Full variable domain (missing parts from reference TRBV5-5 and TRBJ2-5): DAGVTQSPTHLIKTRGQQVTLRCSPISGHKSVSWYQQVLGQGPQFIFQYYEKEERGRGNFPDRFSARQFPNYSSELNVNALLLGDSALYLCASSLVIERGQETQYFGPGTRLLVL.

The chain has TRBV5-1 and TRBJ2-5, with 13 bases that match TRBD2. The CDR3 runs to 16 residues. Germline lookup yields CDR1 SGHRS and CDR2 YFSETQ. V lost 2 bases, J lost 4 bases, and 5 bases stayed unmatched. DNA for the CDR3: TGCGCCAGCAGCTTACAGACTAGCGGGAGGTTAGAGACCCAGTACTTC. Its translation: CASSLQTSGRLETQYF.

This clone was counted a single time. V gene TRBV19 combines with J gene TRBJ1-2; a weak D match, TRBD1 (6 bases). Germline V CDR1 and CDR2: LNHDA, SQIVND (reference sequence). Between the trimmed V and J ends, which lost 3 bases and 2 bases, there was a span of 10 bases. This CDR3 is 14 amino acids long. The CDR3 loop is CASSIPGQNYGYTF. DNA of the CDR3: TGTGCCAGTAGTATCCCCGGACAGAACTATGGCTACACCTTC.